This is a list of T cell receptor beta chains from one sample in a study of CD8 T cells in Susac syndrome. Via MiXCR, TCRdb re-called the immunoSEQ multiplex PCR reads, giving one row per CDR3 protein. The data hold fewer than 350,000 distinct CDR3 sequences, with approximately 91% observed a single time. Material: CD8+ T cells from PBMCs. All receptors come from a human donor with multiple sclerosis. CDR3s include the opening cysteine and the closing phenylalanine or tryptophan. D genes are given only for firm matches.

V gene | D gene | CDR3 protein
TRBV12-5 | NA | CASGSTRDGQETQYF
TRBV12-3/TRBV12-4 | TRBD1 | CASSFSSGWNEGTGPPSGQYF
TRBV20-1 | TRBD1 | CSARDHGQASYEQYF
TRBV19 | NA | CASSTGRLTGNTIYF
TRBV6-2/TRBV6-3 | NA | CASSHILRDVSQYF
TRBV29-1 | NA | CSVDSENTGELFF
TRBV4-3 | NA | CASSQVLQGEYEQYF
TRBV14 | NA | CASSQGPEGWHEQFF
TRBV4-3 | NA | CASSPDGILATYEQYF
TRBV30 | TRBD1 | CAWSVDRAEEQYF
TRBV4-1 | TRBD2 | CASSRGGQQEQFF
TRBV3-1 | NA | CASSRSLRETYEQYF
TRBV29-1 | TRBD2 | CSVLAGASYEQYF
TRBV4-1 | NA | CASSQSGGPNTEAFF
TRBV5-5 | TRBD1 | CASSSGQGYNEQFF
TRBV27 | NA | CASSWGVNTEAFF
TRBV25-1 | NA | CASSVRQSSYNEQFF
TRBV15 | TRBD2 | CATSRGGTNTGELFF
TRBV28 | TRBD1 | CASSYPGQGDTGYTQYF
TRBV7-9 | NA | CASSPDKAQYF
TRBV20-1 | NA | CSARDPRLGQETQYF
TRBV20-1 | TRBD2 | CSADFTSESTDTQYF